This T cell receptor (beta chain) emerged from a study of T cell repertoires in cytomegalovirus infection. General observations from the study: HLA-C-restricted TCR beta clonotypes specific for CMV led the ex vivo response.

Using its own MiXCR run on the reads, TCRdb lists one record per CDR3 protein. Found here are approximately 100,000 distinct CDR3 sequences, under 25% of them singletons; the top ten hold roughly 43%. Per the germline V gene, CDR1 is MDHEN and CDR2 is SYDVKM. The CDR3 extends over 14 amino acids. The V segment lost 2 bases and the J segment 4 bases; nucleotides outside the gene matches: 5. With regard to this clonotype: Its antigen remains unidentified.

The sequenced sample consisted of CD8+ T cells from PBMCs. The rearrangement uses TRBV28 and TRBJ2-7; 7 bases agree with TRBD1. The TCR was taken from a human donor in good health (CMV status not recorded). Some clones in this sample may be carry-over from other donors' samples. The DNA of the CDR3 is TGTGCCAGCAGTTTAAAAGGGGGCAGGTACGAGCAGTACTTC. This translates into CASSLKGGRYEQYF.